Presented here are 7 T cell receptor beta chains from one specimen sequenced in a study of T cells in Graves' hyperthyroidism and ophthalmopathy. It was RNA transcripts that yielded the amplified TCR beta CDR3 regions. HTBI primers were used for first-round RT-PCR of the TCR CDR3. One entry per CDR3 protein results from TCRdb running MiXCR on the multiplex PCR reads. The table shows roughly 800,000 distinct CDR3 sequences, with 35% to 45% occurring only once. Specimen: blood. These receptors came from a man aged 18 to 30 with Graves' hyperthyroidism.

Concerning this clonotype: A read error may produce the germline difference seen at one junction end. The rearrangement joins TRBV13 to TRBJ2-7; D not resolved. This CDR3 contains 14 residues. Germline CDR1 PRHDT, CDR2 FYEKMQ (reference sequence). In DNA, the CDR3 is TGCGCCAGCAGCTTGTCTCCAGAGGACTACGAGCAGTACTTC. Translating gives CASSLSPEDYEQYF.

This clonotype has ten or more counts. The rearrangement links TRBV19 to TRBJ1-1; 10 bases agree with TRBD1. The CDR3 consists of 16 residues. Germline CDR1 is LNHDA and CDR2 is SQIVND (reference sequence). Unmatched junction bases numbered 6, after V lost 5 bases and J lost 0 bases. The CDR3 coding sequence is TGTGCCAGTAGTGGCCGGGACAGGGGCATGAACACTGAAGCTTTCTTT. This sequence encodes CASSGRDRGMNTEAFF.

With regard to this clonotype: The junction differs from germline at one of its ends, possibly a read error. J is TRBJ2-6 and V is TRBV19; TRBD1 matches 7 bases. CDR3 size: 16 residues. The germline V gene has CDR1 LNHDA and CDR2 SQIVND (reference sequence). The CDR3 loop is CASSRDRISVANVLSF. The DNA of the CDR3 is TGTGCCAGTAGCCGGGACAGAATCTCTGTGGCCAACGTCCTGTCTTTC. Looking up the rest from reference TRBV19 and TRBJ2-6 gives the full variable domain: DGGITQSPKYLFRKEGQNVTLSCEQNLNHDAMYWYRQDPGQGLRLIYYSQIVNDFQKGDIAEGYSVSREKKESFPLTVTSAQKNPTAFYLCASSRDRISVANVLSFGAGSRLTVL.

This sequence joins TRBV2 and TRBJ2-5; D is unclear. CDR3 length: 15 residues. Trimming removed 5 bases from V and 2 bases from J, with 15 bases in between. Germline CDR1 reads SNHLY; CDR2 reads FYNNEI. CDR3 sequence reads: CASSSNTGNQETQYF. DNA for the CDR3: TGTGCCAGCAGTTCTAATACTGGAAATCAAGAGACCCAGTACTTC.

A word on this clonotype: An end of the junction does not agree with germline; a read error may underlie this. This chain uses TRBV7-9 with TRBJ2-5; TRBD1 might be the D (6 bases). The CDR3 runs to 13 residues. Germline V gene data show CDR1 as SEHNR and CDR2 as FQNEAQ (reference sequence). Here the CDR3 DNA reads TGTGCCAGCACCTCGGACAGCAAAGAGGCCCAGTACTTC. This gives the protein CASTSDSKEAQYF.

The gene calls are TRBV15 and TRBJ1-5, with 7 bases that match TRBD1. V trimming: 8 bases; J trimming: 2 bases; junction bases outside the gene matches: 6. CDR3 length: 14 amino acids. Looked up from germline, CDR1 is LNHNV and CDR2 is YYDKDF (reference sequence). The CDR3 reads CATAGGQRNQPQHF. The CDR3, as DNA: TGTGCCACCGCCGGGGGACAGCGCAATCAGCCCCAGCATTTT.

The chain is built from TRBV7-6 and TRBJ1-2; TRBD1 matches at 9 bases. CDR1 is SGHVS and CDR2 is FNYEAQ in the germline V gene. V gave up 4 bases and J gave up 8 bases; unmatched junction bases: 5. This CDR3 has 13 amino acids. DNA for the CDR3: TGTGCCAGCAGCTCGGGGACAGGGTTGGGCTACACCTTC. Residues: CASSSGTGLGYTF.